Listed here is a single TCR beta chain. In its sample, this clone was seen a few times. Its cognate antigen has yet to be identified. Base-call qualities are not available, and no considerably larger clone is one nucleotide away. The immunoSEQ Assay, a bias-controlled multiplex PCR, was used to amplify TCRbeta CDR3 regions from genomic DNA. In the paper's pipeline: The number of nucleated cells in each sample was estimated by amplification of reference gene primers within the assay. Sequence reads were collapsed and filtered to measure the absolute abundance of every unique TCRbeta CDR3 rearrangement. For each sample, productive Simpson clonality was calculated as the square root of Simpson's diversity index over productive rearrangements. TCRdb's version of the immuneACCESS table is confined to in-frame rearrangements and falls short of the full clone set. An unresolved V gene accounts for under half of the shortfall where checked; the remainder is of unknown origin. V, J and clone size are those of that table, while D and trimming were read from the DNA. The sample records some 45,000 clones, about 89% of which are singletons. The ten most abundant clones make up 6.4% of the sample.

Each collaborating institution followed its own protocols to collect whole blood in K2EDTA tubes. Collaborator samples were shipped for TCRbeta analysis as frozen whole blood, isolated PBMCs, or DNA extracted from either sample type. These data are taken from a study of blood T cell repertoires in COVID-19 (TCRdb year 2020). For the study in its entirety: Samples from collaborators originated in the United States, Italy and Spain and spanned both the acute and convalescent phases of COVID-19. The dataset comprised deeply sampled blood TCRbeta repertoires from subjects exposed to, actively infected with, or recovered from COVID-19. Where HLA class I and class II types were available, the types were taken from metadata supplied by the sample provider, not from assay-based typing. Samples were obtained from the ongoing ImmuneRACE study (first 160 participants) and from 1,000 to 1,500 subjects provided by 6 global collaborators. Nearly every sample came with metadata listing a de-identified subject ID, COVID-19 status, age in years and sex. The repertoires were released in a freely available public database meant as a resource for research on the immune response to SARS-CoV-2. The material from the prospective study consisted of cDNA or gDNA derived from T cells, B-cell-depleted T cells, or PBMCs.

The CDR3 starts with the cysteine, ends with the phenylalanine, and has 15 residues. Solely the CDR3 DNA is kept, with 45 bases framed from the first base. Taken from the germline V gene, the CDR1 and CDR2 loops are SGHRS and YFSETQ. V loses 0 bases of germline sequence and J loses 0 bases, and the interval between the two ends is 10 bases. What the authors observed across the whole study: The amount of clinical and demographic metadata varied by source and participant and was provided uncurated.

The receptor chain draws on TRBV5-1 and TRBJ2-7; D gene: possibly TRBD1, on 6 matching bases. This receptor was taken from a man between 65 and 79 years old with active COVID-19. Sequenced material: peripheral blood. The DNA reads as follows: TGCGCCAGCAGCTTGGACGGACAGAGCTCCTACGAGCAGTACTTC. Translation gives CASSLDGQSSYEQYF.